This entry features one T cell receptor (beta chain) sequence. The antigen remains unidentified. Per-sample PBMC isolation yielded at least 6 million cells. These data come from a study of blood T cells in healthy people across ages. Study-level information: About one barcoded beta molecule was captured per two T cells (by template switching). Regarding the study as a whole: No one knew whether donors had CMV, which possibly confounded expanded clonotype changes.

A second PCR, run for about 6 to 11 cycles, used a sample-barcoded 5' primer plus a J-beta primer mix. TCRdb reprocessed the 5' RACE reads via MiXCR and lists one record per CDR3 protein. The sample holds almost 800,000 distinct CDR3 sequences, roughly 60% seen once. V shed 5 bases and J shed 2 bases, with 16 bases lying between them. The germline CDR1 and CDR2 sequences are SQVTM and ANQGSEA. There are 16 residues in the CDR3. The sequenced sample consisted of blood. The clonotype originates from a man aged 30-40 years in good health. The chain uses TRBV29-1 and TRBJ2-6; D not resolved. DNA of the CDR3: TGCAGCGTTCTCGATGGCAGAAGTCCTGGGGCCAACGTCCTGACTTTC. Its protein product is CSVLDGRSPGANVLTF.